The 29 T cell receptor beta chains in this list originate from one sample, sequenced in a study of blood T cell repertoires in COVID-19. Only in-frame clones appear in the TCRdb table, and some are missing; sequencing was by immunoSEQ multiplex PCR. The sample includes about 86,000 clones, around 81% of them seen just once. Sequencing input: peripheral blood. Receptors were obtained from a man aged 50 or older with acute or convalescent COVID-19.

The chain recombines TRBV5-6 with TRBJ2-5, with 9 bases aligning to TRBD1. Trimming at V came to 2 bases and at J to 6 bases, leaving 8 bases not matched to a gene. The CDR3 runs 15 residues. Germline CDR1 is SGHDT and CDR2 is YYEEEE. The CDR3 coding sequence is TGTGCCAGCAGCTTAGGGACAGGGACCGTGAAGACCCAGTACTTC. Translation: CASSLGTGTVKTQYF.

The table lists this clone with a count of one. The V and J genes are TRBV4-3 and TRBJ2-7, with TRBD1 identical over 11 bases. The CDR3 spans 15 residues. J lost 2 bases, V lost 4 bases, and 4 bases had no gene match. The germline CDR1 and CDR2 sequences are LGHNA and YSLEER. The CDR3 region is CASSPGTGGPYEQYF. The CDR3 nucleotides are TGCGCCAGCAGCCCAGGGACAGGGGGTCCCTACGAGCAGTACTTC.

The chain carries TRBV11-2 and TRBJ2-5; no reliable D call. The V end was cut by 4 bases, the J end by 5 bases, with 11 bases between. Germline V gene sequence: CDR1 SGHAT, CDR2 FQNNGV. The length of the CDR3 is 13 residues. The CDR3 DNA reads TGTGCCAGCAGCTGGAGTAAACCCGAGACCCAGTACTTC. Residues: CASSWSKPETQYF.

This rearrangement joins TRBV7-9 to TRBJ2-3; D is perhaps TRBD2 (5 bases). Per the germline V gene, CDR1 is SEHNR and CDR2 is FQNEAQ (reference sequence). This CDR3 has 14 amino acids. V lost 2 bases, J lost 4 bases, and 10 bases lay in between. The CDR3 is CASSLSGSADTQYF. CDR3 bases: TGTGCCAGCAGCTTATCGGGGAGCGCAGATACGCAGTATTTT.

This chain links TRBV6-5 with TRBJ2-7, with D perhaps matching TRBD1 (5 bases). The CDR3 spans 14 residues. The germline V gene has CDR1 MNHEY and CDR2 SVGAGI. The germline V and J ends were trimmed by 6 bases and 0 bases, with 12 bases remaining between them. Written as DNA, the CDR3 is TGTGCCAGCAGATCGGACACCTTCTCCTACGAGCAGTACTTC. The encoded protein is CASRSDTFSYEQYF.

This clone was seen a few times. CDR3 sequence: CASSEPTSGIGYNEQFF. The CDR3 region has the DNA TGTGCCAGCAGTGAACCGACTAGCGGGATTGGCTACAATGAGCAGTTCTTC. The chain recombines TRBV27 with TRBJ2-1, with 11 bases lining up with TRBD2. The germline CDR1 and CDR2 sequences are MNHEY and SMNVEV (reference sequence). The V segment lost 5 bases and the J segment 3 bases; nucleotides outside the gene matches: 9. The CDR3 is made up of 17 amino acids.

The rearrangement joins TRBV25-1 to TRBJ2-1; TRBD2 aligns across 16 bases. Germline assignment: CDR1 MGHDK and CDR2 SYGVNS. CDR3 length: 16 amino acids. Germline trimming cut 3 bases from V and 7 bases from J; bases unmatched to any gene: 3. The CDR3 here is CASSDEGLAGGNEQFF. The CDR3 region has the DNA TGTGCCAGCAGTGATGAGGGACTAGCGGGAGGGAATGAGCAGTTCTTC.

The chain recombines TRBV2 with TRBJ2-3; 10 bases agree with TRBD2. Germline values: CDR1 SNHLY, CDR2 FYNNEI. Losses at the gene ends were 6 bases for V and 4 bases for J; bases not matched to a gene: 7. The CDR3 is 15 amino acids. CDR3 in DNA: TGTGCCAGCAGGACCGGGACTAGCGTTGCAGATACGCAGTATTTT. Its protein product is CASRTGTSVADTQYF.

The chain uses TRBV5-6 and TRBJ1-2; D gene unclear. Germline V lookup: CDR1 SGHDT, CDR2 YYEEEE. The CDR3 length is 14 residues. V lost 4 bases to trimming and J lost 3 bases, with 13 bases between them. CDR3 DNA: TGTGCCAGCAGCGTTAGCGGGATTTACTATGGCTACACCTTC. Translating gives CASSVSGIYYGYTF.

This clone was found a few times. CDR3 sequence (DNA): TGCGCCAGCAGCACAGGACCGAACACTGAAGCTTTCTTT. Protein: CASSTGPNTEAFF. The gene calls are TRBV5-1 and TRBJ1-1; D might be TRBD1 (5 bases). Trimming cost V 4 bases and J 1 base, with 8 bases left between them. From germline, CDR1 is SGHRS and CDR2 YFSETQ. The CDR3 runs 13 residues.

The genes are TRBV6-2 or TRBV6-3 and TRBJ1-1; possible D gene TRBD1, 5 bases. The V end lost 4 bases, the J end lost 5 bases, and 11 bases lay between the germline ends. Germline loops: CDR1 MNHEY, CDR2 SVGEGT. The CDR3 is 13 residues long. The CDR3 bases are TGTGCCAGCAGTTGGTCAGGGAAGACTGAAGCTTTCTTT. This encodes CASSWSGKTEAFF.

The chain joins TRBV5-1 to TRBJ2-7; weak D call: TRBD2 (6 bases). Looked up from germline, CDR1 is SGHRS and CDR2 is YFSETQ. The CDR3 loop spans 12 amino acids. The germline V and J ends were trimmed by 1 base and 5 bases, with 7 bases remaining between them. The CDR3 protein is CASSLRGDEQYF. Here the CDR3 DNA reads TGCGCCAGCAGCTTGCGCGGGGACGAGCAGTACTTC.

This chain connects TRBV5-4 to TRBJ1-1; D might be TRBD1 (6 bases). The CDR3 extends over 14 amino acids. The V gene's germline CDR1 is SGHNT and CDR2 YYREEE (reference sequence). V gave up 5 bases and J gave up 1 base, with 12 bases separating them. This CDR3 is CASSPAGANTEAFF. The DNA for the CDR3 is TGTGCCAGCAGTCCTGCGGGGGCGAACACTGAAGCTTTCTTT.

V usage is TRBV5-1 and J usage is TRBJ1-1, with TRBD1 matching over 7 bases. The CDR3 has 14 residues. Germline loops: CDR1 SGHRS, CDR2 YFSETQ. With V trimmed by 0 bases and J by 3 bases, 2 bases remained unmatched. Written as DNA, the CDR3 is TGCGCCAGCAGCTTGGCCAGGGGGGACACTGAAGCTTTCTTT. Translated, it gives CASSLARGDTEAFF. The complete variable domain, with remaining parts taken from reference TRBV5-1 and TRBJ1-1, reads KAGVTQTPRYLIKTRGQQVTLSCSPISGHRSVSWYQQTPGQGLQFLFEYFSETQRNKGNFPGRFSGRQFSNSRSEMNVSTLELGDSALYLCASSLARGDTEAFFGQGTRLTVV.

This clone was picked up one time. The CDR3 nucleotides are TGTGCCAGCAGCTTTAGAGCGGGGGGCAAATACGAGCAGTACTTC. Amino acids: CASSFRAGGKYEQYF. The chain is built from TRBV7-2 and TRBJ2-7; TRBD2 aligns across 9 bases. V was clipped by 3 bases and J by 4 bases; unmatched bases: 7. Germline lookup yields CDR1 SGHTA and CDR2 FQGNSA. The CDR3 runs to 15 residues.

The V and J genes are TRBV5-1 and TRBJ1-1; TRBD1 is a possible D gene (6 bases). Germline assignment: CDR1 SGHRS and CDR2 YFSETQ. V lost 0 bases to trimming and J lost 0 bases, with 9 bases between them. The CDR3 length is 15 residues. Here the CDR3 DNA reads TGCGCCAGCAGCTTGGAGGCAGGGGTGAACACTGAAGCTTTCTTT. Translating it yields CASSLEAGVNTEAFF.

The genes are TRBV6-4 and TRBJ2-3; 14 bases align to TRBD2. Losses at the gene ends were 2 bases for V and 5 bases for J; bases not matched to a gene: 0. CDR1 and CDR2 (germline): MRHNA, SNTAGT. The CDR3 extends over 15 amino acids. The CDR3 nucleotides read TGTGCCAGCAGTGACGGGACTAGCGGGGGAGATACGCAGTATTTT. It specifies CASSDGTSGGDTQYF.

This clone has just a few counts. This chain connects TRBV6-4 to TRBJ2-3, with 9 bases lining up with TRBD2. CDR3 size: 15 residues. V trimming: 6 bases; J trimming: 5 bases; junction bases outside the gene matches: 9. In germline, CDR1 is MRHNA, CDR2 SNTAGT. Here the CDR3 DNA reads TGTGCCAGCAGCGCCGCCGTAGCGGGAGTAGATACGCAGTATTTT. Residues: CASSAAVAGVDTQYF.

J is TRBJ2-3 and V is TRBV18; 11 positions agree with TRBD1. Germline V gene data show CDR1 as KGHSH and CDR2 as LQKENI. V lost 4 bases and J lost 4; bases outside the gene matches: 7. The CDR3 consists of 16 residues. The CDR3, as DNA: TGTGCCAGCTCACGCGGACAGGGGGCGATCGCAGATACGCAGTATTTT. As protein: CASSRGQGAIADTQYF.

With regard to this clone: A much larger clone sits a single nucleotide away, making a read error possible. The gene calls are TRBV4-1 and TRBJ2-7; TRBD1 matches 10 bases. V was clipped by 1 base and J by 2 bases; unmatched bases: 2. The CDR3 sequence is 15 residues long. The V gene's germline CDR1 is MGHRA and CDR2 YSYEKL. The CDR3 loop reads CASSQAGTGAYEQYF. The CDR3 nucleotides read TGCGCCAGCAGCCAAGCCGGGACAGGGGCCTACGAGCAGTACTTC.

This clone has only a few counts. The CDR3: CASSSLRTTGLETQYF. As DNA, the CDR3 is TGTGCCAGCAGCTCCCTTCGGACGACAGGGTTGGAGACCCAGTACTTC. The chain combines TRBV7-2 with TRBJ2-5; 7 bases align to TRBD1. Germline assignment: CDR1 SGHTA and CDR2 FQGNSA. Trimming took 4 bases from V and 5 from J; bases not matched to a gene: 13. The CDR3 is made up of 16 amino acids.

This chain links TRBV5-4 with TRBJ1-1; no clear D gene. The CDR3 consists of 14 residues. V lost 0 bases, J lost 1 base, and 7 bases lay in between. Germline CDR1 and CDR2: SGHNT and YYREEE (reference sequence). Written as DNA, the CDR3 is TGTGCCAGCAGCTTGGCACGGGAGAACACTGAAGCTTTCTTT. Translating gives CASSLARENTEAFF.

The chain links TRBV11-2 to TRBJ2-7; D remains ambiguous. Germline loops: CDR1 SGHAT, CDR2 FQNNGV. This CDR3 spans 11 amino acids. Deletions cut 5 bases from V and 4 bases from J, with 6 bases between. CDR3 nucleotide sequence: TGTGCCAGCAGCGAGCGTTACGAGCAGTACTTC. Translation gives CASSERYEQYF.

This clone was observed a handful of times. This chain connects TRBV11-2 to TRBJ1-5; maybe TRBD1 (5 bases). The V end was cut by 5 bases, the J end by 3 bases, with 11 bases between. Germline CDR1 reads SGHAT; CDR2 reads FQNNGV. The CDR3 has 14 residues. This CDR3 reads CASSPPGNNQPQHF. The CDR3 coding sequence is TGTGCCAGCAGCCCACCAGGGAACAATCAGCCCCAGCATTTT.

The V and J genes are TRBV7-2 and TRBJ2-1; D unresolved. The CDR3 has 14 amino acids. With 4 bases removed from V and 3 bases from J, the gap between germline ends came to 10 bases. The germline V gene has CDR1 SGHTA and CDR2 FQGNSA. The CDR3 reads CASSSLDGYNEQFF. The CDR3 nucleotides read TGTGCCAGCAGCTCCCTAGACGGCTACAATGAGCAGTTCTTC.

This clone showed up just once. The chain carries TRBV9 and TRBJ2-3; 7 positions agree with TRBD2. V was clipped by 0 bases and J by 4 bases; unmatched bases: 5. The CDR3 loop spans 15 amino acids. Germline loops: CDR1 SGDLS, CDR2 YYNGEE. The CDR3 DNA reads as TGTGCCAGCAGCGTAGGGGCGGGGGACTCAGATACGCAGTATTTT. Amino acid sequence: CASSVGAGDSDTQYF.

The chain links TRBV11-3 to TRBJ2-3; maybe TRBD1 (5 bases). Trimming left V 0 bases short and J 5 bases short, with 12 bases between. This CDR3 is built from 15 residues. CDR1 and CDR2 from the germline V gene are SGHNT and YENEEA. The CDR3 here is CASSLDPGSLDTQYF. CDR3 in DNA: TGTGCCAGCAGCTTAGACCCAGGGTCCTTAGATACGCAGTATTTT.

This clone was observed at least ten times. This chain uses TRBV5-4 with TRBJ1-1, with 8 bases matching TRBD1. V shed 5 bases, J shed 1 base, and the junction held 13 bases outside the gene matches. This CDR3 has 17 residues. Germline V gene sequence: CDR1 SGHNT, CDR2 YYREEE (reference sequence). The CDR3: CASRPAGTRGPNTEAFF. In DNA, the CDR3 is TGTGCCAGCAGGCCCGCCGGGACCAGGGGGCCGAACACTGAAGCTTTCTTT.

The chain links TRBV25-1 to TRBJ1-4, with 7 bases aligning to TRBD1. CDR3 size: 16 residues. CDR1 is MGHDK and CDR2 is SYGVNS in the germline V gene. V shed 2 bases and J 10 bases; nucleotides not matched to a gene: 13. The DNA for the CDR3 is TGTGCCAGCAGTGAACCCGGACAGGCCAGGGGAGTAAAACTGTTTTTT. Its protein is CASSEPGQARGVKLFF.